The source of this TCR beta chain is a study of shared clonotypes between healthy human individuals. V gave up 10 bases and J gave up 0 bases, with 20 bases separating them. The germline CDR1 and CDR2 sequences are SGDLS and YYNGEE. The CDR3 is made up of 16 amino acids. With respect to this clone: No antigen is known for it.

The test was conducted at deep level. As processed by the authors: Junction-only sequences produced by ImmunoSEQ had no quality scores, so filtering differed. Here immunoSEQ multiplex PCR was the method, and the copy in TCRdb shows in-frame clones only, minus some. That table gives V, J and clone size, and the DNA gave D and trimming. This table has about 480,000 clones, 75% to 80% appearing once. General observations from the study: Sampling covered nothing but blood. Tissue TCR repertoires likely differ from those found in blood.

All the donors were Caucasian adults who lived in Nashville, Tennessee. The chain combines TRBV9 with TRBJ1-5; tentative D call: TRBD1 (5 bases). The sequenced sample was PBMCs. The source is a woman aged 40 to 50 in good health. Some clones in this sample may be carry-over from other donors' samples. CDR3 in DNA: TGTGCCCCCATGATGGGGCAGTTACATAGCAATCAGCCCCAGCATTTT. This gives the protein CAPMMGQLHSNQPQHF.